The following is a T cell receptor beta chain sequence with its context. The source of the sample is a study of blood T cell repertoires in COVID-19. The wider study: The United States, Italy and Spain provided the acute and convalescent COVID-19 samples. T cells, B-cell-depleted T cells, or PBMCs provided the cDNA or gDNA that served as material.

Sequencing was performed with immunoSEQ multiplex PCR; in TCRdb, only in-frame clones are kept and a portion is missing. The table lists about 140,000 clones, around 82% of them singletons, with under 7% in the top ten. Recruits, aged roughly 18 to 95 years, lived in approximately 26 US areas. Germline CDR1 and CDR2: SGDLS and YYNGEE. The CDR3 is made up of 17 amino acids. V lost 1 base, J lost 2 bases, and 5 bases stayed unmatched. Sequencing was done on a sample of PBMCs or T cells enriched from blood (not recorded which). The receptor was isolated from a man aged 35 to 55 with acute COVID-19. This chain uses TRBV9 with TRBJ2-3, with 12 bases identical to TRBD2. This chain's CDR3 is CASSVFGLAGSTDTQYF. The DNA of the CDR3 is TGTGCCAGCAGCGTATTTGGACTAGCGGGGTCCACAGATACGCAGTATTTT.